One TCR beta chain is described in this entry. The data are from a study of blood T cell repertoires in COVID-19. Turning to the study itself: Nucleic acid was either cDNA or gDNA, and it came from T cells, B-cell-depleted T cells, or PBMCs.

Enrollees, about 18 to 89 years old, lived in approximately 25 US areas. Cohorts were based on clinical histories the participants reported. The data were produced by immunoSEQ multiplex PCR, yet TCRdb's version contains in-frame clones alone and is incomplete. Of 170,000 or so clones listed, about 85% are singletons. V shed 1 base, J shed 0 bases, and the junction held 8 bases outside the gene matches. The germline CDR1 and CDR2 sequences are SGHRS and YFSETQ. This CDR3 spans 18 amino acids. The source of this sequence is a man aged 35-49 years who had recovered from COVID-19. Material for sequencing was PBMCs or T cells enriched from blood (not recorded which). V is TRBV5-1 and J is TRBJ2-7; TRBD2 matches 12 bases. CDR3 protein: CASSLRTSGTLSSYEQYF. The CDR3 DNA reads TGCGCCAGCAGCTTGAGGACTAGCGGGACTTTGAGCTCCTACGAGCAGTACTTC.